This T cell receptor (beta chain) stems from a study of CD8 T cells in ankylosing spondylitis. Whole-study findings and limits: Reports of some motif variants in reactive arthritis synovial fluid and blood predate this one. Several highly homologous variants formed a TCR beta motif that appeared characteristic of ankylosing spondylitis blood. Significant enrichment of disease-linked clones was reportedly seen in matched ankylosing spondylitis synovial fluid.

On this clonotype itself: Its antigen is undetermined.

The trim removed 10 bases at V and 4 bases at J, leaving 8 bases unmatched. The CDR3 length is 13 residues. Quantitative 5'-RACE with molecular barcodes produced the TCR beta libraries. TCRdb ran MiXCR on the 5' RACE reads and lists one entry per CDR3 protein. Of 250,000 to 350,000 distinct CDR3 sequences listed, around 20% are singletons. The receptor comes from a female donor with ankylosing spondylitis or in good health (not recorded which). Sequencing was done on a sample of blood, either unsorted or a sorted T cell fraction (not recorded which). The chain couples TRBV12-3 or TRBV12-4 to TRBJ1-2; 8 bases align to TRBD1. In DNA form, the CDR3 reads TGTGCCAATTCAGGGGGCTCAGGCTATGGCTACACCTTC. It specifies CANSGGSGYGYTF.